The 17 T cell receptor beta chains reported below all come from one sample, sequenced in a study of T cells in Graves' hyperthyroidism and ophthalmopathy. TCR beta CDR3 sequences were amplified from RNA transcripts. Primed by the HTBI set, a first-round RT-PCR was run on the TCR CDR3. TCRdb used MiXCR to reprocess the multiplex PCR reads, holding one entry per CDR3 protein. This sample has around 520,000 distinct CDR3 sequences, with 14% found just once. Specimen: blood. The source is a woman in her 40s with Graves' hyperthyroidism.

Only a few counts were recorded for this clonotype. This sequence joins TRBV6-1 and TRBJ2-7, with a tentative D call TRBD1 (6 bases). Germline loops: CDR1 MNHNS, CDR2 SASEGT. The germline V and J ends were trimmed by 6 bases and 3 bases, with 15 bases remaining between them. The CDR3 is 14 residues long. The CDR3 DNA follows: TGTGCCAGCAGAACGAGTCAGGGGATCTACGAGCAGTACTTC. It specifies CASRTSQGIYEQYF.

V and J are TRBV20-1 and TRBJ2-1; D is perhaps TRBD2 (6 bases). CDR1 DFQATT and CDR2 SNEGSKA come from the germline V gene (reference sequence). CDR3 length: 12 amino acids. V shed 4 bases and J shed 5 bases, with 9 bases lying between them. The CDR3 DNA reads TGCAGTGCTAAGGCGGGGCACAATGAGCAGTTCTTC. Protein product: CSAKAGHNEQFF.

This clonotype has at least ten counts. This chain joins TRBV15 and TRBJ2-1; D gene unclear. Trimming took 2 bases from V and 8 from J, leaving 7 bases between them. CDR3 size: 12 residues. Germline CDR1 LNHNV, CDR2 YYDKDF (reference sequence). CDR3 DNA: TGTGCCACCAGCAGACGTGGGGATGAGCAGTTCTTC. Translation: CATSRRGDEQFF.

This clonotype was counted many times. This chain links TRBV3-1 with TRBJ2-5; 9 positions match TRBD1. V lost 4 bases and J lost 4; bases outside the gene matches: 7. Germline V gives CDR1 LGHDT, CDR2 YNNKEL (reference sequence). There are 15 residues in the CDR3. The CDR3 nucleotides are TGTGCCAGCAGCCCTAACGACAGGGGGGGAGAGACCCAGTACTTC. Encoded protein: CASSPNDRGGETQYF.

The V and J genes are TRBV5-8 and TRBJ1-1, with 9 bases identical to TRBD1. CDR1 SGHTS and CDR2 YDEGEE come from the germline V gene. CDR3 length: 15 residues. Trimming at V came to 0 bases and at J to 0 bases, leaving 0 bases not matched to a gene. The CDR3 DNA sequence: TGTGCCAGCAGCTTGGGACAGGGGGTGAACACTGAAGCTTTCTTT. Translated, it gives CASSLGQGVNTEAFF.

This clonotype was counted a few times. The CDR3 region is CASSYEGGLSETQYF. CDR3 sequence (DNA): TGTGCCAGCAGTTATGAAGGGGGACTGTCAGAGACCCAGTACTTC. This chain links TRBV6-2 or TRBV6-3 with TRBJ2-5; D possibly matches TRBD1 or TRBD2 (6 bases each). CDR1 and CDR2 from the germline V gene are MNHEY and SVGEGT. The CDR3 consists of 15 residues. The V end lost 3 bases, the J end lost 4 bases, and 15 bases lay between the germline ends.

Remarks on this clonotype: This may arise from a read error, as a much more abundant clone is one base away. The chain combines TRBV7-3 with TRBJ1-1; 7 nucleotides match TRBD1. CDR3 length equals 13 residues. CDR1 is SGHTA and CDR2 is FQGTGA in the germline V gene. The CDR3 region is CTSSTGDWTEAFF. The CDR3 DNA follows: TGTACCAGCTCAACAGGGGATTGGACTGAAGCTTTCTTT.

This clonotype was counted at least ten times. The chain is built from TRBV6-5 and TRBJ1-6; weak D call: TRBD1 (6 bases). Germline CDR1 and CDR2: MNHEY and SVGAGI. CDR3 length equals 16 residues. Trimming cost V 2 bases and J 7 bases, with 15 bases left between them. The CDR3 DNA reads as TGTGCCAGCAGTTACCCGAGGGACAATGGAAATTCACCCCTCCACTTT. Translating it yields CASSYPRDNGNSPLHF.

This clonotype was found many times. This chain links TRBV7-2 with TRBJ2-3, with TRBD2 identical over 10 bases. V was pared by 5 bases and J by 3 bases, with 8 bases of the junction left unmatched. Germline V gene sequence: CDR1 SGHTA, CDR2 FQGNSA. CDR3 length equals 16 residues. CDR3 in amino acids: CASSALAGEATDTQYF. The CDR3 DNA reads TGTGCCAGCAGCGCCCTAGCGGGAGAAGCTACAGATACGCAGTATTTT.

The DNA of the CDR3 is TGCGCCAGCAGCTTGGGCGGGACGGACATGAACACTGAAGCTTTCTTT. Protein sequence: CASSLGGTDMNTEAFF. This rearrangement joins TRBV5-1 to TRBJ1-1; D might be TRBD1 (5 bases). This CDR3 comprises 16 residues. The V and J ends lost 0 bases and 0 bases respectively, with 12 bases between them. The germline V gene encodes CDR1 SGHRS and CDR2 YFSETQ.

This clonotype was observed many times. CDR3 DNA: TGCGCCAGCAGCCTACGCCAACAGGGTTTGGGCACAGATACGCAGTATTTT. It codes for CASSLRQQGLGTDTQYF. The rearrangement uses TRBV4-1 and TRBJ2-3; D may be TRBD1 (6 bases). Between the trimmed V and J ends, which lost 4 bases and 1 base, there was a span of 18 bases. The germline V gene has CDR1 MGHRA and CDR2 YSYEKL. The CDR3 is 17 amino acids.

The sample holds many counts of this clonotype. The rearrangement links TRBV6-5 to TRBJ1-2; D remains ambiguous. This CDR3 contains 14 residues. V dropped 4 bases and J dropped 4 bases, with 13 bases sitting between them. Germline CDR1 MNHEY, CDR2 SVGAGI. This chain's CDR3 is CASSSSAAAYGYTF. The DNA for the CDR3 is TGTGCCAGCAGTTCCTCGGCCGCCGCCTATGGCTACACCTTC.

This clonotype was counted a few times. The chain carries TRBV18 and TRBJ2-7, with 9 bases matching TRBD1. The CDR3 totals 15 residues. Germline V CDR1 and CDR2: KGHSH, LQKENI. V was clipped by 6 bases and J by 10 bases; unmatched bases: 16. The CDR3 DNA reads TGTGCCAGCTCCCCGCGGGGACAGGGACCTCTGGATCAGTACTTC. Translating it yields CASSPRGQGPLDQYF.

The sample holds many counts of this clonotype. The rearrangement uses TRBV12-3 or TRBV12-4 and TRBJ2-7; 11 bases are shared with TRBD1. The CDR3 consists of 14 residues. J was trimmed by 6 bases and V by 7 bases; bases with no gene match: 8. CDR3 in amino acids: CASTNTGTGGEQYF. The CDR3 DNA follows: TGTGCCAGCACTAATACCGGGACAGGGGGCGAGCAGTACTTC.

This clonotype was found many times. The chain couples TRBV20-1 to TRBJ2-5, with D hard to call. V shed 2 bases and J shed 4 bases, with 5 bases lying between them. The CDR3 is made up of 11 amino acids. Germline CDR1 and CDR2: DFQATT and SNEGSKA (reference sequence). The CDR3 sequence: CSARHLETQYF. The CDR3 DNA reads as TGCAGTGCTAGACACTTAGAGACCCAGTACTTC.

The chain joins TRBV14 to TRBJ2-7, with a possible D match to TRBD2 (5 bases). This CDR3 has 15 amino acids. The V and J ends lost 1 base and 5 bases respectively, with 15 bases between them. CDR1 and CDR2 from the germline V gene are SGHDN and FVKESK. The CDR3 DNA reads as TGTGCCAGCAGCCAAGCGGACTTCGTTGGCCACGAGCAGTACTTC. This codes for CASSQADFVGHEQYF.

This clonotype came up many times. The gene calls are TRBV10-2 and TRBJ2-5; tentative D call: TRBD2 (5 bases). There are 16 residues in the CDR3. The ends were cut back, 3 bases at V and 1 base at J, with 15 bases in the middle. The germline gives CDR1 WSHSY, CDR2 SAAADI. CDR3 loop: CASSDLLTRPQETQYF. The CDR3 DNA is TGCGCCAGCAGTGACCTCCTAACTAGACCCCAAGAGACCCAGTACTTC.